The T cell receptor (beta chain) described here comes from a study of shared clonotypes between healthy human individuals. As concerns this clone: One base away lies a much larger clone, so this may be a sequencing read error.

Adults of Caucasian background living in Nashville, Tennessee made up all donors. Profiled with immunoSEQ multiplex PCR; TCRdb holds only in-frame clones, not every one. In the table there are about 450,000 clones, 79% of which are singletons. V was clipped by 5 bases and J by 3 bases; unmatched bases: 3. CDR3 length equals 15 residues. Germline V gives CDR1 MNHEY, CDR2 SMNVEV (reference sequence). The clonotype comes from a woman in her thirties or forties in good health. Some clones in this sample may be carry-over from other donors' samples. Sequencing was done on a sample of PBMCs. The genes are TRBV27 and TRBJ2-1; 11 bases match TRBD2. The CDR3 sequence: CASSPGTSGYNEQFF. The CDR3, as DNA: TGTGCCAGCAGTCCCGGGACTAGCGGCTACAATGAGCAGTTCTTC.